The rows below give T cell receptor beta chains drawn from one sample of a study of T-cell memory formation after mild COVID-19. TCRdb independently ran MiXCR on the 5' RACE reads; one entry per CDR3 protein. Seen here are roughly 400,000 distinct CDR3 sequences, more than 15% observed once, and the top ten hold 20% to 25%. The specimen sequenced was PBMCs or a T cell subset sorted from them (not recorded which). The receptors originated from a man aged 18-30 years who had mild COVID-19 (a few samples of this study predate the infection). Cell type and time point are not known. CDR3s leave out the opening cysteine and the closing phenylalanine or tryptophan. Clone size is given for some rows only: seen once, a few or many times, or a class if the clone is expanded.

J gene: TRBJ1-2; V gene: TRBV6-5; clone size: NA; CDR3 protein: ASVGGLGYT
J gene: TRBJ2-7; V gene: TRBV4-3; clone size: NA; CDR3 protein: ASSQGYRGYFGEQY
J gene: TRBJ2-1; V gene: TRBV6-4; clone size: many; CDR3 protein: ASSEKAGGYNEQF
J gene: TRBJ2-6; V gene: TRBV2; clone size: many; CDR3 protein: ASRRSSGANVLT
J gene: TRBJ2-1; V gene: TRBV5-1; clone size: many; CDR3 protein: ASSQGTGYNEQF
J gene: TRBJ1-5; V gene: TRBV10-3; clone size: few; CDR3 protein: AISESTSNQPQH
J gene: TRBJ1-4; V gene: TRBV5-6; clone size: NA; CDR3 protein: ASRPSGTPARKLF
J gene: TRBJ1-6; V gene: TRBV7-2; clone size: NA; CDR3 protein: ASSTDREESWPLH
J gene: TRBJ2-7; V gene: TRBV10-3; clone size: few; CDR3 protein: AISDPGGQGYEQY
J gene: TRBJ1-1; V gene: TRBV7-2; clone size: many; CDR3 protein: ASSFSMNTEAF
J gene: TRBJ1-5; V gene: TRBV20-1; clone size: NA; CDR3 protein: SAPIVDRGQPQH
J gene: TRBJ2-2; V gene: TRBV24-1; clone size: NA; CDR3 protein: ATSDTGGNTGELF
J gene: TRBJ1-5; V gene: TRBV4-3; clone size: NA; CDR3 protein: ASSQAGGRNQPQH
J gene: TRBJ2-3; V gene: TRBV27; clone size: NA; CDR3 protein: ASSSLTSSSLWHTDTQY
J gene: TRBJ2-3; V gene: TRBV12-3/TRBV12-4; clone size: few; CDR3 protein: ASWTGGADTQY
J gene: TRBJ2-1; V gene: TRBV12-3/TRBV12-4; clone size: NA; CDR3 protein: ASSRFLTGLAELNEQF
J gene: TRBJ1-5; V gene: TRBV2; clone size: NA; CDR3 protein: ASGVVGREEPQH
J gene: TRBJ1-1; V gene: TRBV7-9; clone size: NA; CDR3 protein: ASSLARDSAF
J gene: TRBJ2-5; V gene: TRBV5-1; clone size: few; CDR3 protein: ASSLEWGGQETQY
J gene: TRBJ2-6; V gene: TRBV4-1; clone size: NA; CDR3 protein: ASSHLWGGSSGANVLT
J gene: TRBJ2-5; V gene: TRBV5-4; clone size: NA; CDR3 protein: ASSLVPGNQETQY
J gene: TRBJ2-2; V gene: TRBV3-1; clone size: NA; CDR3 protein: ASSQDSVAGELF
J gene: TRBJ1-3; V gene: TRBV7-2; clone size: few; CDR3 protein: ASSLRGTIY
J gene: TRBJ2-7; V gene: TRBV29-1; clone size: many; CDR3 protein: SVTETDYEQY
J gene: TRBJ1-6; V gene: TRBV28; clone size: few; CDR3 protein: ASESPQGLSYNSPLH
J gene: TRBJ1-4; V gene: TRBV6-5; clone size: many; CDR3 protein: ASSRTGSDEKLF
J gene: TRBJ2-5; V gene: TRBV20-1; clone size: NA; CDR3 protein: SARDSQRGGTQY
J gene: TRBJ2-4; V gene: TRBV20-1; clone size: NA; CDR3 protein: SARAGVSTAKNIQY
J gene: TRBJ2-3; V gene: TRBV3-1; clone size: many; CDR3 protein: ASSQAGRSYTDTQY
J gene: TRBJ1-1; V gene: TRBV11-3; clone size: few; CDR3 protein: ASSRTRLREDTEAF